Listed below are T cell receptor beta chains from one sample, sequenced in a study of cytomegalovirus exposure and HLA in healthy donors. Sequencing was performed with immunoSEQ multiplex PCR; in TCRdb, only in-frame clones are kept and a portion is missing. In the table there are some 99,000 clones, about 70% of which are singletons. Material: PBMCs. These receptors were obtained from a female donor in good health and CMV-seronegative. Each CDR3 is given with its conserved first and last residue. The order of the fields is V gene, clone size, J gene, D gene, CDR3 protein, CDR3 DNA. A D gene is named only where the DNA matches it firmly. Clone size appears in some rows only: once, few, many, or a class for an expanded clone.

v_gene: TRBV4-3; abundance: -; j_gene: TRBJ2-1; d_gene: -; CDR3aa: CASSQAQGIYNEQFF; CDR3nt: TGCGCCAGCAGCCAAGCCCAGGGAATTTACAATGAGCAGTTCTTC
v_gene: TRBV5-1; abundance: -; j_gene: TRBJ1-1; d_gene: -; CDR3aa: CASSLAGSRNTEAFF; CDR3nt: TGCGCCAGCAGCTTGGCGGGGTCCCGTAACACTGAAGCTTTCTTT
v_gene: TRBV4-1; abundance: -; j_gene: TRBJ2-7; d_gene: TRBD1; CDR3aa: CASSHLTGGNRYEQYF; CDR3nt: TGCGCCAGCAGCCACTTAACAGGGGGCAATCGCTACGAGCAGTACTTC
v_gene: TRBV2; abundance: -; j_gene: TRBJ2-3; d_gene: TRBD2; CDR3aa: CASKRSGSTDTQYF; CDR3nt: TGTGCCAGCAAACGTAGCGGGAGCACAGATACGCAGTATTTT
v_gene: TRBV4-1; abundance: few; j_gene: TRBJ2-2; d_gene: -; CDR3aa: CASSPQGTGELFF; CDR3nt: TGCGCCAGCAGCCCCCAGGGAACCGGGGAGCTGTTTTTT
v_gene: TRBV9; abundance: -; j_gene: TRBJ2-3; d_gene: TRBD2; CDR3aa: CASSVGRGSTDTQYF; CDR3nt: TGTGCCAGCAGCGTAGGGCGGGGGAGCACAGATACGCAGTATTTT
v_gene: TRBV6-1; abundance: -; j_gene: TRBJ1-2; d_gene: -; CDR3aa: CASWDSGQPNYGYTF; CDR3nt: TGTGCCAGCTGGGACTCGGGGCAGCCTAACTATGGCTACACCTTC
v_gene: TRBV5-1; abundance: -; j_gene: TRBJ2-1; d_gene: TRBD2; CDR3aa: CASKQLAGGDNEQFF; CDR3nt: TGCGCCAGCAAACAGTTAGCGGGAGGGGACAATGAGCAGTTCTTC
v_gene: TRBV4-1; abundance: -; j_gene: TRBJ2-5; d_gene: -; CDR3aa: CASSQDGQRWETQYF; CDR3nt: TGCGCCAGCAGCCAAGACGGTCAGCGTTGGGAGACCCAGTACTTC
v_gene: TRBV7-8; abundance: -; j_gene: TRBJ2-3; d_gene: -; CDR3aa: CASSFGGTDTQYF; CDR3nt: TGTGCCAGCAGCTTCGGCGGGACAGATACGCAGTATTTT
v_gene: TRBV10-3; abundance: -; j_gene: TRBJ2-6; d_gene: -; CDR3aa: CATAGKEGANVLTF; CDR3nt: TGTGCCACGGCCGGGAAAGAGGGGGCCAACGTCCTGACTTTC
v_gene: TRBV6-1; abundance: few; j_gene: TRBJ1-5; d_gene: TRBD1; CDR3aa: CASSEPPGTGGRNQPQHF; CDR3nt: TGTGCCAGCAGTGAACCCCCTGGGACAGGGGGCCGCAATCAGCCCCAGCATTTT
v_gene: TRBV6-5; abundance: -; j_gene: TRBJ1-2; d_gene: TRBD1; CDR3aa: CASRPTGESYGYTF; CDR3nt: TGTGCCAGCAGGCCGACAGGGGAATCCTATGGCTACACCTTC
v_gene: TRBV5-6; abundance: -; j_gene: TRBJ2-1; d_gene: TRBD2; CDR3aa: CVSSLGASGNSYNEQFF; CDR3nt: TGTGTCAGCAGCTTGGGGGCTAGCGGGAACTCCTACAATGAGCAGTTCTTC
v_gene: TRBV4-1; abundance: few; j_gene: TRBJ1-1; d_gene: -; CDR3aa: CASSLFGAANTEAFF; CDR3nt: TGCGCCAGCAGCCTCTTCGGAGCGGCGAACACTGAAGCTTTCTTT
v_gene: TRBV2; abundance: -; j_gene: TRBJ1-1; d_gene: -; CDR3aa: CASSGGGNTEAFF; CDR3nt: TGTGCCAGCAGTGGAGGCGGGAACACTGAAGCTTTCTTT
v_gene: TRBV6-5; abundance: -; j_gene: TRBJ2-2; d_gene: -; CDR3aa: CASHRRIANTGELFF; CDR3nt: TGTGCCAGCCACAGACGGATCGCGAACACCGGGGAGCTGTTTTTT
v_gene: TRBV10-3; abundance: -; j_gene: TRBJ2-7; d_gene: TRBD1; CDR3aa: CATTGRGLDEQYF; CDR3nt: TGTGCCACCACGGGCAGGGGGCTCGACGAGCAGTACTTC
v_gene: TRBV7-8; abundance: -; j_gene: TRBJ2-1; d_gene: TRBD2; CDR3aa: CASSFASGGNEQFF; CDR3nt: TGTGCCAGCAGCTTTGCTAGCGGGGGGAATGAGCAGTTCTTC
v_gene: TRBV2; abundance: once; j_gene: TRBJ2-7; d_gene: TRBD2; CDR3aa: CASSLGTSGSFEQYF; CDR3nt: TGTGCCAGCAGTCTGGGGACTAGCGGGAGTTTCGAGCAGTACTTC
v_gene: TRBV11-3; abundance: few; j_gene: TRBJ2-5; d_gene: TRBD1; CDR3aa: CASSPPQDRGRVRETQYF; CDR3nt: TGTGCCAGCAGCCCCCCTCAAGACAGGGGGCGGGTTCGAGAGACCCAGTACTTC
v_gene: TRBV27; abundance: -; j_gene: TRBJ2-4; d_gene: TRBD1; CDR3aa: CASSVDRVGKNIQYF; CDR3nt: TGTGCCAGCAGTGTCGACAGGGTTGGCAAAAACATTCAGTACTTC
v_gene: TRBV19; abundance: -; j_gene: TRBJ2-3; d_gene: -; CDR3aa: CASSIDRTTNTDTQYF; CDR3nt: TGTGCCAGTAGTATAGATCGGACTACTAACACAGATACGCAGTATTTT
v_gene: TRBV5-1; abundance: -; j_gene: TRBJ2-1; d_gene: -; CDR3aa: CASGVAAAGAYNEQFF; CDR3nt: TGCGCCAGCGGGGTTGCGGCAGCCGGGGCCTACAATGAGCAGTTCTTC
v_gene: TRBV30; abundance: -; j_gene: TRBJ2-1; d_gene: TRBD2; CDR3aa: CAWSKLAGAYEQFF; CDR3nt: TGTGCCTGGAGTAAGTTAGCGGGGGCCTATGAGCAGTTCTTC
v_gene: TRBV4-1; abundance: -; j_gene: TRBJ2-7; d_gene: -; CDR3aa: CASSQAGPGTYEQYF; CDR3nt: TGCGCCAGCAGCCAAGCCGGGCCGGGAACCTACGAGCAGTACTTC
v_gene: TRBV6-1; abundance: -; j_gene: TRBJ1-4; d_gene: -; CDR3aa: CASSEFGGGNEKLFF; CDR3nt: TGTGCCAGCAGTGAATTTGGCGGCGGGAATGAAAAACTGTTTTTT
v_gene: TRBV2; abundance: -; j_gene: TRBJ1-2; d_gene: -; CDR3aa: CASLLTGNYGYTF; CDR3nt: TGTGCCAGCCTCCTGACGGGGAACTATGGCTACACCTTC
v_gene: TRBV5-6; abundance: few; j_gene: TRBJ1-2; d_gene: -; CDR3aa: CASSWGGQGPNYGYTF; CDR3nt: TGTGCCAGCAGCTGGGGGGGACAAGGGCCCAACTATGGCTACACCTTC
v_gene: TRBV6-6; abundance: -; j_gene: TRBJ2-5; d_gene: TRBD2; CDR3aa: CASRSTSGRETQYF; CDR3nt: TGTGCCAGCAGATCCACTAGCGGGAGAGAGACCCAGTACTTC
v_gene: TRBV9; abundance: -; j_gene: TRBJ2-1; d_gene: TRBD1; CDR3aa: CASSSLGQGWENEQFF; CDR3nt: TGTGCCAGCAGCTCCCTGGGACAGGGTTGGGAAAATGAGCAGTTCTTC
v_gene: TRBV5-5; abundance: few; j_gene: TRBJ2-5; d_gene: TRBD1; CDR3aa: CASSFIRDRGQETQYF; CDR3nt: TGTGCCAGCAGCTTCATCCGGGACAGGGGGCAAGAGACCCAGTACTTC
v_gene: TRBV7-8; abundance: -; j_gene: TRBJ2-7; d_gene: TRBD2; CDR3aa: CASSLDPPTSGSYEQYF; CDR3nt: TGTGCCAGCAGCTTAGACCCCCCGACTAGCGGCTCCTACGAGCAGTACTTC
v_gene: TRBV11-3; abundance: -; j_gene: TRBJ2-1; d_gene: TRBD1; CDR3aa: CASSSAGTGGNEQFF; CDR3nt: TGTGCCAGCAGCTCCGCCGGGACAGGGGGCAATGAGCAGTTCTTC
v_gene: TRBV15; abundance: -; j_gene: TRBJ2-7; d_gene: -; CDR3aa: CATNRGKGTYEQYF; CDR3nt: TGTGCCACCAACAGAGGCAAAGGGACTTACGAGCAGTACTTC
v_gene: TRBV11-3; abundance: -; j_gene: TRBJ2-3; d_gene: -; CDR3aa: CASSLGTGLSDTQYF; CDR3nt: TGTGCCAGCAGCTTAGGCACAGGGCTTTCAGATACGCAGTATTTT
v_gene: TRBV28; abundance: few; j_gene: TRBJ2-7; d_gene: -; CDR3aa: CASSPGIYYEQYF; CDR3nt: TGTGCCAGCAGTCCCGGGATCTACTACGAGCAGTACTTC
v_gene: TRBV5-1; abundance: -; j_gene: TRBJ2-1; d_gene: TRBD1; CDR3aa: CASSSGGLYNEQFF; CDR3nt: TGCGCCAGCAGCTCAGGGGGCCTTTACAATGAGCAGTTCTTC
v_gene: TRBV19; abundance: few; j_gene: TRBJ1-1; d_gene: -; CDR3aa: CASSIAILADEAFF; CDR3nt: TGTGCCAGTAGTATAGCGATCCTGGCAGATGAAGCTTTCTTT
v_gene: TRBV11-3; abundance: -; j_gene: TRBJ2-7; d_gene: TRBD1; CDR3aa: CASSLDRPGQGVYEQYF; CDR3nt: TGTGCCAGCAGCTTAGATCGCCCGGGACAGGGGGTATACGAGCAGTACTTC
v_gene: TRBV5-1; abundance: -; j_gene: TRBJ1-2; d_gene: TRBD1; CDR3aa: CASSSGTGGSGGYTF; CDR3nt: TGCGCCAGCAGCTCCGGGACAGGGGGAAGTGGTGGCTACACCTTC
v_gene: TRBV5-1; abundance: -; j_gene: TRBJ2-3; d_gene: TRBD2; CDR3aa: CASSLGTSGTTDTQYF; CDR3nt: TGCGCCAGCAGCCTGGGGACTAGCGGGACCACAGATACGCAGTATTTT
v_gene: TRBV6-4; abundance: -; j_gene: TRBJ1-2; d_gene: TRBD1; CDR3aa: CASSDPDRGGKTNYGYTF; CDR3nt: TGTGCCAGCAGTGACCCGGACAGGGGGGGAAAAACTAACTATGGCTACACCTTC
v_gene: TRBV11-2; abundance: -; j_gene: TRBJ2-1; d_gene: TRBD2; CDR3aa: CASSLGLAGPNEQFF; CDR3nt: TGTGCCAGCAGCTTAGGACTAGCGGGCCCCAATGAGCAGTTCTTC
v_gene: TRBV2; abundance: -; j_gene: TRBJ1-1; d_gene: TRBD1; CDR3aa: CASFGTENTEAFF; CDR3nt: TGTGCCAGCTTCGGGACAGAAAACACTGAAGCTTTCTTT
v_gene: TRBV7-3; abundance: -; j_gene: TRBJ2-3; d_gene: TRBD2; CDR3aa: CASSATSADTQYF; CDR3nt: TGTGCCAGCAGCGCGACTAGCGCCGATACGCAGTATTTT
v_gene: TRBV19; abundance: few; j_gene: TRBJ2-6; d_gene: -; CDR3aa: CASSLLQTGSSGANVLTF; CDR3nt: TGTGCCAGTAGTCTTCTACAGACAGGAAGCTCTGGGGCCAACGTCCTGACTTTC
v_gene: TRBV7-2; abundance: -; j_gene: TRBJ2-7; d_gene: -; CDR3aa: CASRPGGLSYEQYF; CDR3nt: TGTGCCAGCAGACCCGGGGGGCTCTCCTACGAGCAGTACTTC